A selection of T cell receptor beta chains follows, all from one sample in a study of shared T cell receptors in the human thymus. Sequencing was performed with immunoSEQ multiplex PCR; in TCRdb, only in-frame clones are kept and a portion is missing. Of hundreds of thousands of clones in the sample, 87% were seen once. In addition, the sample was reused for a study of human thymus T cells.

Input material: thymocytes. These receptors came from a boy under three years old with a congenital heart defect. CDR3s include the opening cysteine and the closing phenylalanine or tryptophan. D genes are given only for firm matches. Not every row has a clone size; where given, it reads once, few, many or a size class.

>TRBD1|TRBV28|-|TRBJ2-7
TGTGCCAGCAAGCCCTCGGGACAGGGAGACTACGAGCAGTACTTC
CASKPSGQGDYEQYF
>-|TRBV5-1|-|TRBJ2-3
TGCGCCAGCAGCTTGGTAGGCGATAGGGCAGGGGCAGCAGATACGCAGTATTTT
CASSLVGDRAGAADTQYF
>-|TRBV7-9|-|TRBJ1-6
TGTGCCAGCAGCTTAGGTGATACGTGGAGCTCCTATAATTCACCCCTCCACTTT
CASSLGDTWSSYNSPLHF
>-|TRBV5-1|-|TRBJ1-6
TGCGCCAGCAGCTTCGGGGGGCCCGGCAATTCACCCCTCCACTTT
CASSFGGPGNSPLHF
>-|TRBV6-5|-|TRBJ1-4
TGTGCCTCGGGGTCAACTAATGAAAAACTGTTTTTT
CASGSTNEKLFF
>-|TRBV6-5|-|TRBJ2-5
TGTGCCAGCAGTTACGCCCGACTAGGAGGGGAGACCCAGTACTTC
CASSYARLGGETQYF
>-|TRBV6-1|-|TRBJ2-2
TGTGCCAGCAGTGAACCCCCCGGGACCAGGGAGGCCGGGGAGCTGTTTTTT
CASSEPPGTREAGELFF
>-|TRBV11-2|few|TRBJ2-5
TGTGCCAGCAGCCCCCCACCCCCGGCAGGGGATGGCCAAGAGACCCAGTACTTC
CASSPPPPAGDGQETQYF
>-|TRBV12-5|-|TRBJ2-2
TGTGCTAGTGGTTTGAGCTACACCGGGGAGCTGTTTTTT
CASGLSYTGELFF
>-|TRBV5-5|-|TRBJ1-1
TGTGCCAGCAGCGTAAGTACAGGGTACACTGAAGCTTTCTTT
CASSVSTGYTEAFF
>-|TRBV6-5|-|TRBJ1-5
TGTGCCAGCAGTTACTCAGGGGATCAGCCCCAGCATTTT
CASSYSGDQPQHF
>-|TRBV7-2|-|TRBJ1-1
TGTGCCAGCAGCTTAGAGGGGGTAAGGAAGACTGAAGCTTTCTTT
CASSLEGVRKTEAFF
>TRBD1|TRBV6-5|-|TRBJ1-2
TGTGCCAGCAGCGGAAAGAGGACAGGGGGCCGCTACACCTTC
CASSGKRTGGRYTF
>-|TRBV4-1|once|TRBJ1-5
TGCGCCAGCAGCCGTTCAGACTTAAGCAATCAGCCCCAGCATTTT
CASSRSDLSNQPQHF
>-|TRBV5-1|-|TRBJ2-6
TGCGCCAGCAGCTTGGGTAGAGGCGACCCTGGGGCCAACGTCCTGACTTTC
CASSLGRGDPGANVLTF
>TRBD1|TRBV27|-|TRBJ1-1
TGTGCCAGCAGTTTCGCCGGTGTTTCTGCAGGGGGCCGAACCTACACTGAAGCTTTCTTT
CASSFAGVSAGGRTYTEAFF
>TRBD2|TRBV28|-|TRBJ2-1
TGTGCCAGCAGTTTCGGGGGGACTAGCGGGAGAACCAATGAGCAGTTCTTC
CASSFGGTSGRTNEQFF
>-|TRBV27|-|TRBJ2-5
TGTGCCAGCAAGACTTCAGAAAGGACTAATCCTGGTCAAGAGACCCAGTACTTC
CASKTSERTNPGQETQYF
>TRBD2|TRBV4-1|-|TRBJ2-3
TGCGCCAGCAGCCAGATCCGGGACTATTTTTCCCCAGATACGCAGTATTTT
CASSQIRDYFSPDTQYF
>TRBD1|TRBV30|-|TRBJ1-2
TGTGCCTGGTTGGGACAGTTTAACTATGGCTACACCTTC
CAWLGQFNYGYTF
>TRBD1|TRBV15|-|TRBJ2-1
TGTGCCACCAGCAGAATCGTACAGGGGTCGACTGAGCAGTTCTTC
CATSRIVQGSTEQFF
>TRBD2|TRBV5-8|-|TRBJ2-3
TGTGCCAGCAGGGTACGGGGGGGCGAGAATACGCAGTATTTT
CASRVRGGENTQYF
>TRBD2|TRBV4-3|-|TRBJ2-1
TGCGCCAGCAGCCAAGAGTCTAGCGGGTGGGGAGGGGGTGAGCAGTTCTTC
CASSQESSGWGGGEQFF
>-|TRBV20-1|-|TRBJ2-7
TGCAGTGCACAGACACGCTACGAGCAGTACTTC
CSAQTRYEQYF
>TRBD1|TRBV11-2|-|TRBJ1-1
TGTGCCAGCAGCTTAGGGACAGGTGAAAGAAACACTGAAGCTTTCTTT
CASSLGTGERNTEAFF
>TRBD1|TRBV10-3|-|TRBJ2-2
TGTGCCATCAGCGGACAGGGAATTGTCGGGGAGCTGTTTTTT
CAISGQGIVGELFF
>TRBD1|TRBV6-1|-|TRBJ1-5
TGTGCCAGCAGTGAAGCCCCCGGGACAGGGAGATTT
CASSEAPGTGRF
>TRBD1|TRBV28|-|TRBJ2-5
TGTGCCAGCAGTCCCCGGGACAGGGGGGCCTTGACCCAGTACTTC
CASSPRDRGALTQYF
>-|TRBV4-3|-|TRBJ2-7
TGCGCCAGCAGCCAAGATGAGAGGGAGCAGTACTTC
CASSQDEREQYF
>TRBD2|TRBV12-5|-|TRBJ2-2
TGTGCTAGTGCCCGCCGGGGGAGGGACGGCACCGGGGAGCTGTTTTTT
CASARRGRDGTGELFF
>TRBD1|TRBV28|once|TRBJ2-7
TGTGCCAGCAGTAAGACCGGGACAGGCATAACTTACGAGCAGTACTTC
CASSKTGTGITYEQYF
>-|TRBV28|once|TRBJ1-4
TGTGCCAGCAGTGTGGGCAGTGACCCTGAAAAACTGTTTTTT
CASSVGSDPEKLFF
>-|TRBV27|-|TRBJ2-4
TGTGCCAGCGGGAAAGACAGGAAAAACATTCAGTACTTC
CASGKDRKNIQYF
>-|TRBV28|-|TRBJ2-6
TGTGCCAGCAGTTTGCAGGTTAATACTGGGGCCAACGTCCTGACTTTC
CASSLQVNTGANVLTF
>TRBD1|TRBV5-6|once|TRBJ2-5
TGTGCCAGCAGCTTGTCCCTGGACAGGTCGCAAGAGACCCAGTACTTC
CASSLSLDRSQETQYF
>-|TRBV9|-|TRBJ2-5
TGTGCCAGCAGCGTAGGTCCGGACAACAAAGAGACCCAGTACTTC
CASSVGPDNKETQYF
>TRBD1|TRBV28|-|TRBJ2-7
TGTGCCAGCAGTTATTCGGGACAGGGAGGCGACGAGCAGTACTTC
CASSYSGQGGDEQYF
>TRBD2|TRBV4-2|-|TRBJ2-7
TGTGCCAGCAGCCAGTCGACTAGCGGGTCACCCTTTTCCCTCGAGCAGTACTTC
CASSQSTSGSPFSLEQYF
>-|TRBV11-2|-|TRBJ1-1
TGTGCCAGCAGCTTTGACAGGACCCAACTAGATGCTGAAGCTTTCTTT
CASSFDRTQLDAEAFF
>-|TRBV27|-|TRBJ1-5
TGTGCCAGCAGTCCGATCTCTGGGACACCTTCGCAGCCCCAGCATTTT
CASSPISGTPSQPQHF
>-|TRBV5-6|-|TRBJ2-4
TGTGCCAGCAGCCCTCAGGGTGTCCTAGCCAAAAACATTCAGTACTTC
CASSPQGVLAKNIQYF
>TRBD1|TRBV5-4|-|TRBJ2-7
TGTGCCAGCAGCTTCCGGGACAGGGTTCCCTACGAGCAGTACTTC
CASSFRDRVPYEQYF
>-|TRBV21-1|once|TRBJ2-5
TGTGCCAGCAGCAAAGGAAGAGCCCAAGAGACCCAGTACTTC
CASSKGRAQETQYF
>-|TRBV28|-|TRBJ2-2
TGTGCCAGCAGTTTGGGGACAAACTACACCGGGGAGCTGTTTTTT
CASSLGTNYTGELFF
>TRBD1|TRBV30|-|TRBJ2-7
TGTGCCTGGAGCCCCGGGACAGGGATCGGGAGTGTAAGTTACGAGCAGTACTTC
CAWSPGTGIGSVSYEQYF
>TRBD1|TRBV5-4|-|TRBJ2-2
TGTGCCAGCCGTGGGGACAGGATGAACACCGGGGAGCTGTTTTTT
CASRGDRMNTGELFF
>TRBD2|TRBV4-3|-|TRBJ2-3
TGCGCCAGCAGCCAAGATGGGAAAGCGGGGGGCCCTCTGGGAGATACGCAGTATTTT
CASSQDGKAGGPLGDTQYF
>-|TRBV28|-|TRBJ2-7
TGTGCCAGCAGTTTATGGAGGGGGGGTCCCTACGAGCAGTACTTC
CASSLWRGGPYEQYF
>-|TRBV28|-|TRBJ2-7
TGTGCCAGCAGTTTATGGAGACAGACCCCTTACGAGCAGTACTTC
CASSLWRQTPYEQYF
>-|TRBV9|-|TRBJ2-3
TGTGCCAGCAGCGTAGGAGAAGATACGCAGTATTTT
CASSVGEDTQYF
>-|TRBV6-4|-|TRBJ1-6
TGTGCCAGCAGGGAAGGGGATAATTCACCCCTCCACTTT
CASREGDNSPLHF
>-|TRBV27|-|TRBJ2-7
TGTGCCAGCAGTTCCTCCTCCTACGAGCAGTACTTC
CASSSSSYEQYF
>TRBD1|TRBV14|-|TRBJ1-1
TGTGCCAGCAGCCAAGATAGGGGACAGGGAAACACTGAAGCTTTCTTT
CASSQDRGQGNTEAFF
>-|TRBV9|-|TRBJ2-5
TGTGCCAGCAGCGCCCCGGGGGAGTACCAAGAGACCCAGTACTTC
CASSAPGEYQETQYF
>TRBD2|TRBV4-2|-|TRBJ2-5
TGTGCCAGCAGCCAAGTATTCCCGACTAGCGGGGGGCAAGAGACCCAGTACTTC
CASSQVFPTSGGQETQYF